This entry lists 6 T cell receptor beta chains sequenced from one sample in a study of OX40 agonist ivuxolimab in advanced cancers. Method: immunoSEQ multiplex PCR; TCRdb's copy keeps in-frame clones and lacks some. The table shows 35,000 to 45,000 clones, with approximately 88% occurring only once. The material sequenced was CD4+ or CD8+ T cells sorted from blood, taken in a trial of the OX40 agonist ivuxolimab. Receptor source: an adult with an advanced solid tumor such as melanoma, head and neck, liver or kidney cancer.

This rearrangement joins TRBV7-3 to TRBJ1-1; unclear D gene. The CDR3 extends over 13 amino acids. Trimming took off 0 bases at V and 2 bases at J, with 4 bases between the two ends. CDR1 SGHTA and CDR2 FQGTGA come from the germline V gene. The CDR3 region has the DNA TGTGCCAGCAGCTTAACGATTAACACTGAAGCTTTCTTT. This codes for CASSLTINTEAFF.

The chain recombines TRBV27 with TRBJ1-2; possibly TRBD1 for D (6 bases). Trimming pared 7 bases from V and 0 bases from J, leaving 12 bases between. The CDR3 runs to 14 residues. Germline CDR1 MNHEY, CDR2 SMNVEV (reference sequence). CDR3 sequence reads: CASTKTGANYGYTF. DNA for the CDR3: TGTGCCAGCACCAAGACAGGAGCTAACTATGGCTACACCTTC.

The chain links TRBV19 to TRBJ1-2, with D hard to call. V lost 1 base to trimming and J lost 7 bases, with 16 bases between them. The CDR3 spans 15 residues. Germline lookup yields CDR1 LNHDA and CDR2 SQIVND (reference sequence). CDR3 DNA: TGTGCCAGTAGTATAGGAGCGGCCGAACTCTCTGGCTACACCTTC. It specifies CASSIGAAELSGYTF. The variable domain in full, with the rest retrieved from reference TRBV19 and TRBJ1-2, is DGGITQSPKYLFRKEGQNVTLSCEQNLNHDAMYWYRQDPGQGLRLIYYSQIVNDFQKGDIAEGYSVSREKKESFPLTVTSAQKNPTAFYLCASSIGAAELSGYTFGSGTRLTVV.

The CDR3 bases are TGTGCCAGCAGCTTGGGAACTAGCGGGGAAATCTCGGGTCTTGATACGCAGTATTTT. Its translation: CASSLGTSGEISGLDTQYF. V and J are TRBV11-2 and TRBJ2-3; 10 nucleotides agree with TRBD2. V lost 3 bases, J lost 6 bases, and 18 bases stayed unmatched. The CDR3 has 19 amino acids. CDR1 and CDR2 from the germline V gene are SGHAT and FQNNGV. Variable domain in full (rest from reference TRBV11-2 and TRBJ2-3): EAGVAQSPRYKIIEKRQSVAFWCNPISGHATLYWYQQILGQGPKLLIQFQNNGVVDDSQLPKDRFSAERLKGVDSTLKIQPAKLEDSAVYLCASSLGTSGEISGLDTQYFGPGTRLTVL.

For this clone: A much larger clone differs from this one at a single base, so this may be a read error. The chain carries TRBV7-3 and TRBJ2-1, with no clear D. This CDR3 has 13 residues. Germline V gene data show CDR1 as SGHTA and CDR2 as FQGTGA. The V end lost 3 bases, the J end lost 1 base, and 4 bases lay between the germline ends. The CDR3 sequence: CASSFSSYNEQFF. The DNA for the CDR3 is TGTGCCAGCAGCTTTAGTTCCTACAATGAGCAGTTCTTC.

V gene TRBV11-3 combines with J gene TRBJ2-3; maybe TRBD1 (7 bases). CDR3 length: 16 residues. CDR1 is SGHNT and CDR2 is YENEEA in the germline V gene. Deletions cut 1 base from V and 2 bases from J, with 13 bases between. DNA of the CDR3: TGTGCCAGCAGCTTAGGACAGGGAGGAATCACAGATACGCAGTATTTT. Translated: CASSLGQGGITDTQYF.